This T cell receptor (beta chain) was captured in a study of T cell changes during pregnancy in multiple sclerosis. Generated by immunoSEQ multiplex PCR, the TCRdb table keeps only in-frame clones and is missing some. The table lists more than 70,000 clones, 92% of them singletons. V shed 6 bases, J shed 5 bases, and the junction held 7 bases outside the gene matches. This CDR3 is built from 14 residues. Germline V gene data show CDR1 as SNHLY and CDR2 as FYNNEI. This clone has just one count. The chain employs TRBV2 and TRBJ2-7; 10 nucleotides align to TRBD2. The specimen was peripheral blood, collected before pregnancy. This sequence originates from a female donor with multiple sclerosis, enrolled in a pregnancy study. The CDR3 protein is CASRPVLAGDEQYF. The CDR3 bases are TGTGCCAGCAGGCCGGTGCTAGCGGGGGACGAGCAGTACTTC.